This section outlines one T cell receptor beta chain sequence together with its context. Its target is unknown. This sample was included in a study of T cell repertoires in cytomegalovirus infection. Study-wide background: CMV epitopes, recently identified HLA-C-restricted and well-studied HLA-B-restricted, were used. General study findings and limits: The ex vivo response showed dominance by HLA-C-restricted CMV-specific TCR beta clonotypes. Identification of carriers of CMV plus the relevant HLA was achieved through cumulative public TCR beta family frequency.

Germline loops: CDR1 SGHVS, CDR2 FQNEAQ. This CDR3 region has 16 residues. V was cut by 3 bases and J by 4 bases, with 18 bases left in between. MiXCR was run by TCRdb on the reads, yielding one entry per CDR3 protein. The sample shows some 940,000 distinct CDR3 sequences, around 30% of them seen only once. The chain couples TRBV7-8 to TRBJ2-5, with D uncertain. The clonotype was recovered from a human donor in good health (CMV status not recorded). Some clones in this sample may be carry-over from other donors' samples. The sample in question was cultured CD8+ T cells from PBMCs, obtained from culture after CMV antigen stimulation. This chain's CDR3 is CASSFLSLGGSETQYF. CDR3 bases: TGTGCCAGCAGCTTCCTTAGCTTGGGCGGTTCAGAGACCCAGTACTTC.